A selection of T cell receptor beta chains follows, all from one sample in a study of cytomegalovirus exposure and HLA in healthy donors. Clones were read by immunoSEQ multiplex PCR, and TCRdb kept only the in-frame ones, dropping some. The sample yields around 90,000 clones, roughly four fifths seen once. Specimen: PBMCs. The receptors stem from a man younger than 40 in good health and CMV-seronegative. Both conserved end residues are part of each CDR3. Each record gives: J gene, V gene, CDR3 protein.

j_call: TRBJ1-2; v_call: TRBV12-5; cdr3_aa: CAGGLPLGYGYTF
j_call: TRBJ2-1; v_call: TRBV7-3; cdr3_aa: CASSQNNEQFF
j_call: TRBJ1-1; v_call: TRBV5-4; cdr3_aa: CASSWAAGGGTEAFF
j_call: TRBJ2-1; v_call: TRBV7-2; cdr3_aa: CASSLLAGDYNEQFF
j_call: TRBJ1-2; v_call: TRBV5-6; cdr3_aa: CASSLELSKVNYGYTF
j_call: TRBJ2-3; v_call: TRBV29-1; cdr3_aa: CSVDGRLADTDTQYF
j_call: TRBJ2-5; v_call: TRBV5-4; cdr3_aa: CASSYRHRGLETQYF
j_call: TRBJ1-1; v_call: TRBV5-6; cdr3_aa: CASSLAAGATEAFF
j_call: TRBJ1-2; v_call: TRBV25-1; cdr3_aa: CASSEWGGNYGYTF
j_call: TRBJ2-1; v_call: TRBV25-1; cdr3_aa: CASRLAGEGYNEQFF
j_call: TRBJ1-1; v_call: TRBV11-2; cdr3_aa: CASSLENRGHTEAFF
j_call: TRBJ2-3; v_call: TRBV9; cdr3_aa: CASSETGLVNLADTQYF
j_call: TRBJ1-2; v_call: TRBV10-3; cdr3_aa: CAISESTVGQGANYGYTF
j_call: TRBJ1-1; v_call: TRBV5-1; cdr3_aa: CASSRGRGVQTEAFF
j_call: TRBJ2-2; v_call: TRBV2; cdr3_aa: CASSDVFGELFF
j_call: TRBJ1-2; v_call: TRBV10-1; cdr3_aa: CASSPAGNYGYTF
j_call: TRBJ1-1; v_call: TRBV14; cdr3_aa: CASSHQENTEAFF
j_call: TRBJ2-7; v_call: TRBV7-2; cdr3_aa: CASSLVLYEQYF
j_call: TRBJ2-1; v_call: TRBV4-1; cdr3_aa: CASSQIRLAGSSYNEQFF
j_call: TRBJ1-5; v_call: TRBV7-2; cdr3_aa: CASSRTPYSNQPQHF
j_call: TRBJ1-1; v_call: TRBV5-1; cdr3_aa: CASSLAGGGMNTEAFF
j_call: TRBJ2-5; v_call: TRBV14; cdr3_aa: CASSAGVTQYF
j_call: TRBJ1-2; v_call: TRBV27; cdr3_aa: CASSLGQGIGYTF
j_call: TRBJ1-2; v_call: TRBV28; cdr3_aa: CASSLDSSQGDYTF
j_call: TRBJ2-3; v_call: TRBV5-1; cdr3_aa: CASSTRLGGNGDTQYF
j_call: TRBJ2-7; v_call: TRBV7-8; cdr3_aa: CASSLLQGAVYEQYF
j_call: TRBJ2-7; v_call: TRBV15; cdr3_aa: CATSSSPQDSYEQYF
j_call: TRBJ2-3; v_call: TRBV27; cdr3_aa: CASSSPYLLSGADTQYF
j_call: TRBJ2-1; v_call: TRBV10-3; cdr3_aa: CAISPGNEQFF
j_call: TRBJ2-7; v_call: TRBV4-1; cdr3_aa: CASSQVLGTANYEQYF
j_call: TRBJ1-4; v_call: TRBV18; cdr3_aa: CASSRNRAEKLFF
j_call: TRBJ2-3; v_call: TRBV6-5; cdr3_aa: CASRKQGTDTQYF
j_call: TRBJ1-4; v_call: TRBV5-1; cdr3_aa: CASSLQGFNEKLFF
j_call: TRBJ1-2; v_call: TRBV6-6; cdr3_aa: CASRAQGLRANYGYTF
j_call: TRBJ2-5; v_call: TRBV19; cdr3_aa: CASRDFQETQYF
j_call: TRBJ2-2; v_call: TRBV9; cdr3_aa: CASSVEQGASTGELFF
j_call: TRBJ2-2; v_call: TRBV4-3; cdr3_aa: CASSQDGNRETGELFF
j_call: TRBJ1-2; v_call: TRBV11-3; cdr3_aa: CASSPSPEGSYTF
j_call: TRBJ1-1; v_call: TRBV11-2; cdr3_aa: CASSFRTGEATEAFF
j_call: TRBJ1-2; v_call: TRBV6-1; cdr3_aa: CASSEGEGQGGYGYTF
j_call: TRBJ1-3; v_call: TRBV19; cdr3_aa: CASSIPGQEPGNTIYF
j_call: TRBJ2-7; v_call: TRBV6-6; cdr3_aa: CASRERDSPYEQYF
j_call: TRBJ2-5; v_call: TRBV19; cdr3_aa: CASSIKGLAGRETQYF
j_call: TRBJ1-1; v_call: TRBV6-6; cdr3_aa: CASSPGTGGLWAEAFF
j_call: TRBJ2-7; v_call: TRBV5-1; cdr3_aa: CASSLDPGQWNEQYF
j_call: TRBJ1-2; v_call: TRBV5-1; cdr3_aa: CASSSEQGVDYGYTF
j_call: TRBJ2-3; v_call: TRBV5-1; cdr3_aa: CASSLWTHRDTQYF
j_call: TRBJ1-1; v_call: TRBV29-1; cdr3_aa: CSAGQGATTEAFF
j_call: TRBJ1-4; v_call: TRBV18; cdr3_aa: CASSPGTGANEKLFF
j_call: TRBJ1-2; v_call: TRBV11-2; cdr3_aa: CASSLDNWAVYGYTF
j_call: TRBJ1-2; v_call: TRBV20-1; cdr3_aa: CSADSYGYTF
j_call: TRBJ1-1; v_call: TRBV6-6; cdr3_aa: CASTYHNTEAFF
j_call: TRBJ1-2; v_call: TRBV18; cdr3_aa: CASSPAGQIPYGYTF
j_call: TRBJ2-2; v_call: TRBV4-3; cdr3_aa: CASSQLGQFDGELFF
j_call: TRBJ2-5; v_call: TRBV7-9; cdr3_aa: CASSDGTSFQETQYF
j_call: TRBJ1-1; v_call: TRBV29-1; cdr3_aa: CSGRTGMNTEAFF
j_call: TRBJ1-1; v_call: TRBV6-5; cdr3_aa: CASSHPSTEAFF
j_call: TRBJ2-5; v_call: TRBV10-2; cdr3_aa: CASSESVASGFWTQYF
j_call: TRBJ1-6; v_call: TRBV5-1; cdr3_aa: CASSLRGGYNSPLHF
j_call: TRBJ1-2; v_call: TRBV6-5; cdr3_aa: CASLSQPGGPYGYTF